Presented here are 9 T cell receptor beta chains from one specimen sequenced in a study of T-cell memory formation after mild COVID-19. MiXCR, run by TCRdb on the 5' RACE reads, gives a single entry per CDR3 protein. The sample has about 540,000 distinct CDR3 sequences, about a fifth seen once. Material for sequencing was PBMCs or a T cell subset sorted from them (not recorded which). The receptor source for this set is an adult woman who had mild COVID-19 (a few samples of this study predate the infection). Cell type and time point are not known.

The chain joins TRBV29-1 to TRBJ1-1, with 8 bases identical to TRBD1. The CDR3 is 14 residues long. CDR1 SQVTM and CDR2 ANQGSEA come from the germline V gene. With 6 bases clipped from V and 1 base from J, the junction kept 7 bases outside the gene matches. CDR3: CSVLVDRANTEAFF. The CDR3 DNA reads as TGCAGCGTACTTGTGGACAGGGCGAACACTGAAGCTTTCTTT.

This clonotype turned up a few times. This chain links TRBV7-3 with TRBJ2-7; D perhaps matches TRBD2 (6 bases). V lost 2 bases, J lost 7 bases, and 12 bases lay in between. This CDR3 contains 13 residues. Germline CDR1 reads SGHTA; CDR2 reads FQGTGA. The CDR3 nucleotides are TGTGCCAGCAGCTTAGCGCGGGGCAGGGAGCAGTACTTC. As protein: CASSLARGREQYF.

The table lists this clonotype with many counts. The chain couples TRBV24-1 to TRBJ2-7; TRBD2 agrees at 14 bases. The CDR3 loop spans 17 amino acids. Germline V lookup: CDR1 KGHDR, CDR2 SFDVKD. Trimming at V came to 2 bases and at J to 9 bases, leaving 11 bases not matched to a gene. The CDR3 coding sequence is TGTGCCACCAGTGATTCACGCCGGGGACTAGCGGGAGAAGGGCAGTACTTC. Amino acid sequence: CATSDSRRGLAGEGQYF.

This clonotype was seen a handful of times. The rearrangement uses TRBV7-2 and TRBJ2-6; D ambiguous. This CDR3 is 17 amino acids long. V dropped 0 bases and J dropped 3 bases, with 12 bases sitting between them. The germline V gene encodes CDR1 SGHTA and CDR2 FQGNSA. CDR3 protein: CASSLAVPSFGANVLTF. In DNA form, the CDR3 reads TGTGCCAGCAGCTTAGCGGTACCGAGCTTTGGGGCCAACGTCCTGACTTTC. Full variable domain (rest looked up from reference TRBV7-2 and TRBJ2-6): GAGVSQSPSNKVTEKGKDVELRCDPISGHTALYWYRQSLGQGLEFLIYFQGNSAPDKSGLPSDRFSAERTGGSVSTLTIQRTQQEDSAVYLCASSLAVPSFGANVLTFGAGSRLTVL.

This clonotype was detected ten times or more. The chain uses TRBV25-1 and TRBJ2-1; 13 bases line up with TRBD2. This CDR3 contains 17 residues. Germline CDR1 and CDR2: MGHDK and SYGVNS. Losses at the gene ends were 2 bases for V and 2 bases for J; bases not matched to a gene: 3. CDR3 region: CASSETSGRGTYNEQFF. The CDR3 DNA sequence: TGTGCCAGCAGTGAAACTAGCGGGAGGGGTACCTACAATGAGCAGTTCTTC.

This clonotype was recorded many times. CDR3 sequence reads: CASTTGTSGIGQYF. The CDR3 nucleotides are TGTGCCAGCACCACCGGGACTAGCGGGATCGGGCAGTACTTC. V and J are TRBV7-6 and TRBJ2-7; 13 nucleotides align to TRBD2. Unmatched junction bases numbered 9, after V lost 7 bases and J lost 9 bases. In germline, CDR1 is SGHVS, CDR2 FNYEAQ. The length of the CDR3 is 14 residues. The full variable domain, rest sourced from reference TRBV7-6 and TRBJ2-7, is GAGVSQSPRYKVTKRGQDVALRCDPISGHVSLYWYRQALGQGPEFLTYFNYEAQQDKSGLPNDRFSAERPEGSISTLTIQRTEQRDSAMYRCASTTGTSGIGQYFGPGTRLTVT.

At least ten counts were recorded for this clonotype. The chain employs TRBV5-4 and TRBJ2-7; D is undetermined. The germline V gene has CDR1 SGHNT and CDR2 YYREEE (reference sequence). This CDR3 comprises 11 residues. V dropped 3 bases and J dropped 3 bases, with 4 bases sitting between them. The CDR3 region is CASSSHYEQYF. Written as DNA, the CDR3 is TGTGCCAGCAGCTCCCACTACGAGCAGTACTTC.

This clonotype was detected many times. The chain couples TRBV4-3 to TRBJ1-1; possible D gene TRBD1, 6 bases. Germline V CDR1 and CDR2: LGHNA, YSLEER. With 6 bases removed from V and 0 bases from J, the gap between germline ends came to 14 bases. The CDR3 sequence is 15 residues long. CDR3 bases: TGCGCCAGCAGGCCATCGGACAGATTGAACACTGAAGCTTTCTTT. Residues: CASRPSDRLNTEAFF.

This clonotype has a handful of counts. The chain couples TRBV6-5 to TRBJ2-2, with D possibly matching TRBD1 (5 bases). The CDR3 sequence is 13 residues long. Between the trimmed V and J ends, which lost 1 base and 7 bases, there was a span of 7 bases. Germline V gene lookup returns CDR1 MNHEY and CDR2 SVGAGI. CDR3 in amino acids: CASSYYQGGELFF. Written as DNA, the CDR3 is TGTGCCAGCAGTTACTACCAGGGCGGGGAGCTGTTTTTT.